This entry concerns a single TCR beta chain. The antigen is undetermined. The data originate from a study of blood T cells in healthy people across ages. Study context: Template switching picked up about one barcoded beta molecule for each two T cells.

Trimming removed 1 base at V and 4 bases at J, with 13 bases between. CDR1 and CDR2 (germline): MNHNS, SASEGT. This CDR3 contains 15 residues. Study observations and caveats: Strongly correlated with naive T cell percentage was TCR beta diversity.

Then a second PCR, running about 6 to 11 cycles, was carried out with a sample-barcoded 5' primer and a J-beta primer mix. TCRdb itself ran the 5' RACE reads through MiXCR, one entry per CDR3 protein. The sample has 730,000 or so distinct CDR3 sequences, around 46% seen once. The sequenced sample consisted of blood. The source of this sequence is a woman in her sixties or seventies in good health. The chain links TRBV6-1 to TRBJ1-1; D is undetermined. The CDR3 spells CASSEDGVWVTEAFF. The DNA of the CDR3 is TGTGCCAGCAGTGAAGATGGGGTGTGGGTCACTGAAGCTTTCTTT.